The subject of this entry is one TCR beta chain. Its binding antigen is unknown. No base qualities exist here, and no much larger clone lies one base off it. Library preparation was by the immunoSEQ multiplex PCR assay. TCRdb re-hosts the immuneACCESS table, in-frame sequences only. Its copies lack some clones; in the studies checked, an unresolved V gene accounts for under half of them, and the cause for the rest is not known. The sample yields under 40,000 clones; around nine tenths were counted once. About 12% of the sample is in the top ten clones. This specimen comes from a study of T cell changes during pregnancy in multiple sclerosis (dated by TCRdb to about 2019). In terms of the full investigation: Changes in the T cell repertoire over the course of pregnancy were examined in this study in women with multiple sclerosis.

As encoded in the germline V gene (reference sequence), CDR1 is MNHEY while CDR2 is SMNVEV. Counted from cysteine to phenylalanine, this CDR3 has 16 amino acids. Only the CDR3 portion is preserved as DNA: 48 bases, with reading frame beginning at the first base. Germline trimming: 3 bases from V, 6 bases from J; junction bases outside gene matches: 11. The clonotype originates from a female donor with multiple sclerosis, enrolled in a pregnancy study. Here the chain combines TRBV27 and TRBJ1-1, with 9 central nucleotides matching TRBD1. The starting material was CD8+ T cells from peripheral blood mononuclear cells, obtained in the first trimester of pregnancy. DNA sequence: TGTGCCAGCAGTTTTTCACAGGACAGGGGTTTTGCTGAAGCTTTCTTT. Translated, it gives CASSFSQDRGFAEAFF.